The T cell receptor beta chain under discussion was sequenced for a study of technical replicates of blood from four donors. This clone was counted a single time. The trim removed 4 bases at V and 6 bases at J, leaving 9 bases unmatched. Germline CDR1 is GTSNPN and CDR2 is SVGIG (reference sequence). This CDR3 comprises 13 residues. This table comes from immunoSEQ multiplex PCR, and its TCRdb copy is limited to in-frame clones, with some not included. Found here are 50,000 or so clones, approximately 90% of them singletons; the top ten hold 3.5% to 5%. Sequenced sample: PBMCs. The clonotype comes from a human donor in good health. Some clones in this sample may be carry-over from other donors' samples. V is TRBV30 and J is TRBJ2-7, with TRBD2 identical over 7 bases. As DNA, the CDR3 is TGTGCCTGGACATTCCCTAGCGGCCGCGAGCAGTACTTC. It is translated as CAWTFPSGREQYF.